A single sample is the source of the 3 T cell receptor beta chains below, sequenced in a study of neoadjuvant anti-PD-1 for oral cavity cancer. TCRdb's table, derived via immunoSEQ multiplex PCR, lists solely in-frame clones and lacks some. The sample lists 70,000 to 95,000 clones, 84% occurring once. Here the sequenced sample was PBMCs, taken before nivolumab (anti-PD-1) treatment. These receptors were obtained from a person between 35 and 79 years old with oral cavity squamous cell carcinoma.

The rearrangement uses TRBV9 and TRBJ2-3; D is tentatively TRBD1 or TRBD2 (5 bases each). Germline loops: CDR1 SGDLS, CDR2 YYNGEE. The CDR3 covers 18 residues. V was pared by 4 bases and J by 1 base, with 22 bases between. CDR3 sequence reads: CASSPRDQNTLRTDTQYF. The DNA for the CDR3 is TGTGCCAGCAGCCCACGGGACCAAAACACTCTACGCACAGATACGCAGTATTTT.

This chain uses TRBV19 with TRBJ1-2, with 10 positions matching TRBD1. Germline trimming cut 6 bases from V and 6 bases from J; bases unmatched to any gene: 13. CDR3 length: 16 amino acids. Per germline, CDR1 LNHDA and CDR2 SQIVND (reference sequence). In DNA, the CDR3 is TGTGCCAGTAGGCCCTTGACAGGGGGCCTGAGGGATGGCTACACCTTC. As protein: CASRPLTGGLRDGYTF. Complete variable domain (other parts from reference TRBV19 and TRBJ1-2): DGGITQSPKYLFRKEGQNVTLSCEQNLNHDAMYWYRQDPGQGLRLIYYSQIVNDFQKGDIAEGYSVSREKKESFPLTVTSAQKNPTAFYLCASRPLTGGLRDGYTFGSGTRLTVV.

V gene TRBV28 combines with J gene TRBJ2-7; D is ambiguous. Germline CDR1 and CDR2: MDHEN and SYDVKM. The CDR3 covers 16 residues. The V end lost 6 bases, the J end lost 2 bases, and 20 bases lay between the germline ends. The CDR3 protein is CASSWAYLAPTYEQYF. For the CDR3, the DNA is TGTGCCAGCAGCTGGGCCTATTTGGCGCCGACCTACGAGCAGTACTTC.